Listed here are 25 T cell receptor beta chains from one sample, sequenced in a study of cytomegalovirus exposure and HLA in healthy donors. Produced via immunoSEQ multiplex PCR; TCRdb's table is partial and in-frame only. The data show about 65,000 clones, approximately 90% seen once. The material sequenced was PBMCs. The receptors stem from a woman under 30 in good health and CMV-seronegative.

This clone was seen just once. The chain uses TRBV27 and TRBJ1-1; no clear D gene. CDR3 length: 15 residues. V lost 3 bases and J 0 bases, leaving 11 bases between the germline ends. Looked up from germline, CDR1 is MNHEY and CDR2 is SMNVEV (reference sequence). This CDR3 is CASSFIDSLNTEAFF. In nucleotides, the CDR3 is TGTGCCAGCAGTTTTATAGATTCCCTGAACACTGAAGCTTTCTTT.

The V call is TRBV7-9, the J call TRBJ2-2, with D perhaps matching TRBD1 (5 bases). The length of the CDR3 is 13 residues. The germline gives CDR1 SEHNR, CDR2 FQNEAQ (reference sequence). Between the trimmed V and J ends, which lost 6 bases and 5 bases, there was a span of 10 bases. The CDR3 nucleotides read TGTGCCAGCAGTCTACGACAGACCGGGGAGCTGTTTTTT. This gives the protein CASSLRQTGELFF. Full variable domain (rest looked up from reference TRBV7-9 and TRBJ2-2): DTGVSQNPRHKITKRGQNVTFRCDPISEHNRLYWYRQTLGQGPEFLTYFQNEAQLEKSRLLSDRFSAERPKGSFSTLEIQRTEQGDSAMYLCASSLRQTGELFFGEGSRLTVL.

The V call is TRBV5-1, the J call TRBJ2-1; possibly TRBD1 for D (5 bases). In germline, CDR1 is SGHRS, CDR2 YFSETQ. The germline V and J ends were trimmed by 1 base and 6 bases, with 14 bases remaining between them. This CDR3 contains 15 residues. The CDR3: CASSLTTDIGNEQFF. CDR3 coding DNA: TGCGCCAGCAGCTTGACTACGGACATTGGCAATGAGCAGTTCTTC.

This chain uses TRBV2 with TRBJ2-2, with 10 bases fitting TRBD2. CDR1 and CDR2 from the germline V gene are SNHLY and FYNNEI. The CDR3 contains 15 residues. V was pared by 4 bases and J by 1 base, with 0 bases of the junction left unmatched. The CDR3 loop reads CASSGLAGNTGELFF. In DNA form, the CDR3 reads TGTGCCAGCAGTGGACTAGCGGGGAACACCGGGGAGCTGTTTTTT.

The V gene is TRBV25-1, the J gene TRBJ2-7; D may be TRBD2 (5 bases). V was clipped by 5 bases and J by 2 bases, with 10 bases between them. This CDR3 comprises 13 residues. Germline V gene sequence: CDR1 MGHDK, CDR2 SYGVNS. CDR3 nucleotides: TGTGCCAGCAGTAGGCTAGCTACCTACGAGCAGTACTTC. Amino acid sequence: CASSRLATYEQYF.

The J gene is TRBJ2-5, the V gene TRBV7-2; D unresolved. Germline V gene data show CDR1 as SGHTA and CDR2 as FQGNSA. The CDR3 runs 12 residues. The germline V and J ends were trimmed by 5 bases and 5 bases, with 9 bases remaining between them. The CDR3 protein is CASSQPRETQYF. For the CDR3, the DNA is TGTGCCAGCAGCCAACCTAGGGAGACCCAGTACTTC.

The J gene is TRBJ2-7, the V gene TRBV9; 9 bases map to TRBD2. V gave up 4 bases and J gave up 4 bases; unmatched junction bases: 9. There are 15 residues in the CDR3. Per the germline V gene, CDR1 is SGDLS and CDR2 is YYNGEE. In DNA form, the CDR3 reads TGTGCCAGCAGCCCGGCGGGGACTAGCCGATACGAGCAGTACTTC. Translation: CASSPAGTSRYEQYF.

The chain joins TRBV14 to TRBJ2-3; 8 positions match TRBD1. There are 15 residues in the CDR3. Germline trimming cut 2 bases from V and 4 bases from J; bases unmatched to any gene: 5. CDR1 and CDR2 (germline): SGHDN, FVKESK. The CDR3 DNA follows: TGTGCCAGCAGCCAATCCGACAGGGGTTCAGATACGCAGTATTTT. Residues: CASSQSDRGSDTQYF.

The rearrangement links TRBV29-1 to TRBJ2-2; 8 bases fit TRBD1. The V gene end was trimmed by 6 bases and the J gene end by 6 bases; junction bases not matched to a gene: 18. The germline CDR1 and CDR2 sequences are SQVTM and ANQGSEA. The CDR3 loop spans 17 amino acids. CDR3 DNA sequence: TGCAGCGTGGGGGGAGGACAGGGTATACGCTCCGCCGGGGAGCTGTTTTTT. The encoded protein is CSVGGGQGIRSAGELFF.

CDR3 amino acids: CASSPRAGVQPNYGYTF. The CDR3 DNA sequence: TGTGCCAGCAGCCCCCGGGCAGGGGTACAACCTAACTATGGCTACACCTTC. The rearrangement uses TRBV9 and TRBJ1-2; possible D gene TRBD1, 6 bases. Germline CDR1 SGDLS, CDR2 YYNGEE. Deletions cut 4 bases from V and 0 bases from J, with 19 bases between. The CDR3 runs 17 residues.

The J gene is TRBJ2-5, the V gene TRBV11-2, with D perhaps matching TRBD2 (6 bases). CDR3 size: 15 residues. Looked up from germline, CDR1 is SGHAT and CDR2 is FQNNGV. V was cut by 2 bases and J by 5 bases, with 15 bases left in between. CDR3 DNA: TGTGCCAGCAGCTTATCAAGGAGGGGCGGGGAGACCCAGTACTTC. Protein sequence: CASSLSRRGGETQYF.

The gene calls are TRBV28 and TRBJ1-2, with TRBD1 matching 11 bases. This CDR3 is 15 amino acids long. Germline CDR1 and CDR2: MDHEN and SYDVKM. Trimming at V came to 4 bases and at J to 2 bases, leaving 3 bases not matched to a gene. CDR3 sequence: CASSSGQGANYGYTF. CDR3 DNA sequence: TGTGCCAGCAGTTCCGGACAGGGGGCGAACTATGGCTACACCTTC.

This clone appeared a single time. CDR3: CAWSARVLNTEAFF. The CDR3 DNA is TGTGCCTGGAGTGCCCGGGTCCTGAACACTGAAGCTTTCTTT. The chain recombines TRBV30 with TRBJ1-1; D not resolved. The germline V gene encodes CDR1 GTSNPN and CDR2 SVGIG (reference sequence). Deletions cut 1 base from V and 0 bases from J, with 9 bases between. The length of the CDR3 is 14 residues. Supplemented by reference TRBV30 and TRBJ1-1, the full variable domain reads SQTIHQWPATLVQPVGSPLSLECTVEGTSNPNLYWYRQAAGRGLQLLFYSVGIGQISSEVPQNLSASRPQDRQFILSSKKLLLSDSGFYLCAWSARVLNTEAFFGQGTRLTVV.

The chain combines TRBV5-6 with TRBJ2-3; maybe TRBD2 (7 bases). Germline V gives CDR1 SGHDT, CDR2 YYEEEE. The V end lost 4 bases, the J end lost 2 bases, and 23 bases lay between the germline ends. CDR3 size: 18 residues. The CDR3 nucleotides read TGTGCCAGCAGCGCCCCGGGGAGGGGGGGAACGACCACAGATACGCAGTATTTT. Protein: CASSAPGRGGTTTDTQYF.

This clone was detected a few times. This chain uses TRBV7-2 with TRBJ2-2; the match to TRBD2 covers 8 bases. V shed 8 bases and J 7 bases; nucleotides not matched to a gene: 3. The V gene's germline CDR1 is SGHTA and CDR2 FQGNSA. This CDR3 is 12 amino acids long. The CDR3 protein is CASGSGNGELFF. The CDR3 nucleotides read TGTGCCAGCGGTAGCGGGAACGGGGAGCTGTTTTTT.

The V and J genes are TRBV4-2 and TRBJ2-7, with TRBD1 matching 7 bases. This CDR3 region has 17 residues. V lost 0 bases to trimming and J lost 3 bases; unmatched junction nucleotides: 11. Germline V CDR1 and CDR2: LGHNA, YNFKEQ. The CDR3: CASSQEGSEQGDYEQYF. CDR3 DNA sequence: TGTGCCAGCAGCCAAGAAGGCAGCGAGCAGGGGGACTACGAGCAGTACTTC.

The table lists this clone with a count of one. The J gene is TRBJ2-5, the V gene TRBV15; TRBD2 is a possible D gene (5 bases). With 1 base removed from V and 0 bases from J, the gap between germline ends came to 9 bases. Per germline, CDR1 LNHNV and CDR2 YYDKDF (reference sequence). The CDR3 contains 15 residues. The CDR3 DNA reads as TGTGCCACCAGCAGAGTTGCGAGGGACCAAGAGACCCAGTACTTC. Protein product: CATSRVARDQETQYF.

The rearrangement links TRBV15 to TRBJ2-4, with a tentative D call TRBD2 (6 bases). CDR1 is LNHNV, CDR2 YYDKDF, per germline (reference sequence). V was trimmed by 1 base and J by 1 base, leaving 11 bases between them. The CDR3 is made up of 16 amino acids. The DNA of the CDR3 is TGTGCCACCAGCAGAGCGGGGGATTCGGCCAAAAACATTCAGTACTTC. Translating it yields CATSRAGDSAKNIQYF.

The gene calls are TRBV7-2 and TRBJ2-7, with 11 bases aligning to TRBD2. Trimming cost V 2 bases and J 3 bases; bases outside gene matches: 15. The germline CDR1 and CDR2 sequences are SGHTA and FQGNSA. The CDR3 loop spans 19 amino acids. CDR3 loop: CASSLSGGTLAGGIYEQYF. In nucleotides, the CDR3 is TGTGCCAGCAGCTTATCGGGGGGGACGCTAGCGGGAGGAATCTACGAGCAGTACTTC.

V usage is TRBV6-5 and J usage is TRBJ1-2; TRBD1 matches at 8 bases. The J segment lost 5 bases and the V segment lost 7 bases, leaving 12 bases of the junction unmatched. This CDR3 has 15 residues. Germline V CDR1 and CDR2: MNHEY, SVGAGI. CDR3 DNA: TGTGCCAGCACCGGGGGACAGGCCAACACGTATGGCTACACCTTC. Translating gives CASTGGQANTYGYTF.

This chain links TRBV2 with TRBJ2-5; TRBD2 matches 14 bases. This CDR3 is 21 amino acids long. The V and J ends lost 4 bases and 5 bases, in that order; junction bases with no gene match: 21. CDR1 SNHLY and CDR2 FYNNEI come from the germline V gene. For the CDR3, the DNA is TGTGCCAGCAGTGCCCTCAGACTAGCGGGAGGGCGGGCTCATGTGGGGGAGACCCAGTACTTC. This encodes CASSALRLAGGRAHVGETQYF. The variable domain in full, completed from reference TRBV2 and TRBJ2-5, reads EPEVTQTPSHQVTQMGQEVILRCVPISNHLYFYWYRQILGQKVEFLVSFYNNEISEKSEIFDDQFSVERPDGSNFTLKIRSTKLEDSAMYFCASSALRLAGGRAHVGETQYFGPGTRLLVL.

This rearrangement joins TRBV10-1 to TRBJ2-1; 11 bases align to TRBD1. CDR1 and CDR2 from the germline V gene are WNHNN and SYGVQD (reference sequence). The ends lost 8 bases at V and 6 bases at J; junction bases unmatched: 15. CDR3 length equals 17 residues. This chain's CDR3 is CASPIGQGAEGGNEQFF. In DNA, the CDR3 is TGCGCCAGCCCTATAGGACAGGGGGCGGAGGGTGGCAATGAGCAGTTCTTC.

The genes are TRBV7-3 and TRBJ2-1; TRBD2 matches 9 bases. CDR1 SGHTA and CDR2 FQGTGA come from the germline V gene. The CDR3 covers 15 residues. V gave up 1 base and J gave up 7 bases; unmatched junction bases: 5. CDR3 DNA: TGTGCCAGCAGCTTAAGCGGGGGGGCTGGAAATGAGCAGTTCTTC. Its translation is CASSLSGGAGNEQFF.

This clone showed up just once. The chain employs TRBV7-6 and TRBJ1-4; 7 bases match TRBD1. This CDR3 has 16 amino acids. V lost 5 bases to trimming and J lost 2 bases; unmatched junction nucleotides: 8. Per germline, CDR1 SGHVS and CDR2 FNYEAQ. As DNA, the CDR3 is TGTGCCAGCAGCCCTACCACAGGGGAGACTAATGAAAAACTGTTTTTT. It encodes CASSPTTGETNEKLFF.

The chain has TRBV6-4 and TRBJ1-6, with a weak D call TRBD1 (5 bases). CDR1 MRHNA and CDR2 SNTAGT come from the germline V gene. V lost 6 bases and J lost 9, with 15 bases in between. The CDR3 runs 14 residues. The DNA of the CDR3 is TGTGCCAGCAGCAACGGAGGGGATGCTTCACCCCTCCACTTT. Its translation: CASSNGGDASPLHF.